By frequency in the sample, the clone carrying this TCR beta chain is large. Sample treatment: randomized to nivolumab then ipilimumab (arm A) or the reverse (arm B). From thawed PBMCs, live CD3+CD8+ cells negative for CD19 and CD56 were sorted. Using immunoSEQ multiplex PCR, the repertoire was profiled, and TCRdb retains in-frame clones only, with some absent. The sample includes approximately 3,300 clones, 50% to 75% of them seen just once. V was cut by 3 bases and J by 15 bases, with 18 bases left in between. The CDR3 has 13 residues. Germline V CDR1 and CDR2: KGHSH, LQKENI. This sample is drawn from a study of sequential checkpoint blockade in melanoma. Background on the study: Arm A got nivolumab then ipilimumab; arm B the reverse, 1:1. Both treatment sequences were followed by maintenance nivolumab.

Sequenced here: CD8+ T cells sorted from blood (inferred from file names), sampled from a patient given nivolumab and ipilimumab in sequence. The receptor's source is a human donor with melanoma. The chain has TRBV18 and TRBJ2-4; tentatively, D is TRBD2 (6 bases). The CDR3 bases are TGTGCCAGCTCACCGGATCCCGGGCAAGCGGGGTACTTC. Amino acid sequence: CASSPDPGQAGYF.